The 21 T cell receptor beta chains reported below all come from one sample, sequenced in a study of blood T cell repertoires in COVID-19. The protocol was immunoSEQ multiplex PCR, while the TCRdb copy is restricted to in-frame clones and leaves out a portion. The sample contains roughly 100,000 clones, about 89% of which appear only once. Sequencing used peripheral blood. The receptors originated from a human donor in a cohort sampled during active COVID-19.

The chain has TRBV7-9 and TRBJ1-1; tentatively, D is TRBD1 (5 bases). This CDR3 has 13 residues. V lost 5 bases, J lost 8 bases, and 15 bases lay in between. CDR1 and CDR2 from the germline V gene are SEHNR and FQNEAQ (reference sequence). The CDR3: CASSQGAAGEAFF. For the CDR3, the DNA is TGTGCCAGCAGCCAAGGGGCAGCGGGGGAAGCTTTCTTT. The complete variable domain, with remaining parts taken from reference TRBV7-9 and TRBJ1-1, reads DTGVSQNPRHKITKRGQNVTFRCDPISEHNRLYWYRQTLGQGPEFLTYFQNEAQLEKSRLLSDRFSAERPKGSFSTLEIQRTEQGDSAMYLCASSQGAAGEAFFGQGTRLTVV.

The V call is TRBV13, the J call TRBJ1-1; D unresolved. The V end was cut by 0 bases, the J end by 2 bases, with 10 bases between. The CDR3 runs 15 residues. CDR1 and CDR2 (germline): PRHDT, FYEKMQ (reference sequence). Written as DNA, the CDR3 is TGTGCCAGCAGCTTAGGAGGCGGGTTTAACACTGAAGCTTTCTTT. Protein product: CASSLGGGFNTEAFF. The whole variable domain, filled in from reference TRBV13 and TRBJ1-1, reads AAGVIQSPRHLIKEKRETATLKCYPIPRHDTVYWYQQGPGQDPQFLISFYEKMQSDKGSIPDRFSAQQFSDYHSELNMSSLELGDSALYFCASSLGGGFNTEAFFGQGTRLTVV.

The rearrangement joins TRBV18 to TRBJ1-2, with TRBD1 identical over 9 bases. J was trimmed by 4 bases and V by 4 bases; bases with no gene match: 10. CDR3 length: 16 residues. From germline, CDR1 is KGHSH and CDR2 LQKENI. The CDR3, as DNA: TGTGCCAGCTCACGACCGAACAGGGGGCGCGGCTATGGCTACACCTTC. Residues: CASSRPNRGRGYGYTF.

The J gene is TRBJ2-3, the V gene TRBV7-8, with 8 bases that match TRBD2. The germline V gene encodes CDR1 SGHVS and CDR2 FQNEAQ. The CDR3 loop spans 16 amino acids. With 6 bases clipped from V and 5 bases from J, the junction kept 13 bases outside the gene matches. The CDR3, as DNA: TGTGCCAGCAGGCAACCCGGGACTAGGGGGGGAGATACGCAGTATTTT. It codes for CASRQPGTRGGDTQYF.

The genes are TRBV4-3 and TRBJ2-2; a possible D gene is TRBD2 (6 bases). This CDR3 region has 17 residues. The V end was cut by 10 bases, the J end by 5 bases, with 26 bases between. The V gene's germline CDR1 is LGHNA and CDR2 YSLEER. CDR3 nucleotides: TGCGCCACCTCACCGCTAAGCGGGCCCGAAGGGACCGGGGAGCTGTTTTTT. This translates into CATSPLSGPEGTGELFF.

This sequence joins TRBV29-1 and TRBJ2-3; 9 bases align to TRBD2. This CDR3 contains 15 residues. J gave up 5 bases and V 5 bases, and 11 bases lay outside the gene matches. In germline, CDR1 is SQVTM, CDR2 ANQGSEA. In nucleotides, the CDR3 is TGCAGCGTTTGCGGCGGGAGGGCCCCGGGAGATACGCAGTATTTT. It encodes CSVCGGRAPGDTQYF.

The chain combines TRBV3-1 (or the pseudogene TRBV3-2) with TRBJ2-7, with 9 bases aligning to TRBD1. The CDR3 sequence is 15 residues long. Germline-derived CDR1 and CDR2 are LGHDT and YNNKEL (reference sequence). V dropped 2 bases and J dropped 4; count of bases not matched to a gene: 6. The chain's CDR3 is CASSQMGQGLYEQYF. Here the CDR3 DNA reads TGTGCCAGCAGCCAAATGGGACAGGGACTTTACGAGCAGTACTTC.

The V and J genes are TRBV7-2 and TRBJ1-5; no definite D call. CDR3 length: 14 amino acids. The germline gives CDR1 SGHTA, CDR2 FQGNSA. Trimming shortened V by 5 bases and J by 0 bases, and 8 bases separated the two germline ends. The CDR3 sequence: CASSPSGSNQPQHF. CDR3 coding DNA: TGTGCCAGCAGCCCTAGCGGTAGCAATCAGCCCCAGCATTTT.

The chain links TRBV15 to TRBJ1-2; the D is unclear. V gave up 1 base and J gave up 7 bases, with 13 bases separating them. The CDR3 spans 14 residues. In germline, CDR1 is LNHNV, CDR2 YYDKDF (reference sequence). The CDR3 reads CATSRASRVSGYTF. Here the CDR3 DNA reads TGTGCCACCAGCAGAGCATCCCGGGTTAGTGGCTACACCTTC.

The J gene is TRBJ2-1, the V gene TRBV7-9; D perhaps matches TRBD2 (5 bases). V was shortened by 6 bases and J by 15 bases, with 21 bases between the two germline ends. The CDR3 is 13 amino acids. CDR1 and CDR2 from the germline V gene are SEHNR and FQNEAQ (reference sequence). The CDR3 nucleotides read TGTGCCAGCAGGAGGGTACTGGAGGACCGGGGGTTCTTC. The encoded protein is CASRRVLEDRGFF.

The V call is TRBV4-1, the J call TRBJ2-3, with TRBD2 identical over 7 bases. The CDR3 runs 17 residues. Trimming cost V 5 bases and J 0 bases; bases outside gene matches: 11. Germline V gene lookup returns CDR1 MGHRA and CDR2 YSYEKL. CDR3 nucleotide sequence: TGCGCCAGCAGCAGAGGGTTACTAGCGCAAAGCACAGATACGCAGTATTTT. It translates to CASSRGLLAQSTDTQYF.

The V call is TRBV7-2, the J call TRBJ2-2; 9 positions agree with TRBD2. The CDR3 sequence is 15 residues long. Germline CDR1 reads SGHTA; CDR2 reads FQGNSA. With 7 bases clipped from V and 4 bases from J, the junction kept 7 bases outside the gene matches. CDR3 region: CASTNSGSGTGELFF. DNA for the CDR3: TGTGCCAGCACTAATAGCGGGAGTGGCACCGGGGAGCTGTTTTTT.

The chain is built from TRBV6-1 and TRBJ2-5, with TRBD2 matching 7 bases. The V gene end was trimmed by 2 bases and the J gene end by 5 bases; junction bases not matched to a gene: 29. The V gene's germline CDR1 is MNHNS and CDR2 SASEGT. The CDR3 runs to 22 residues. The CDR3 coding sequence is TGTGCCAGCAGTGAATATAGCCTTCCTACGGCTAGCGGCGAGTTGGATTTGGAGACCCAGTACTTC. It encodes CASSEYSLPTASGELDLETQYF.

V gene TRBV2 combines with J gene TRBJ2-1; D is perhaps TRBD2 (6 bases). V was cut by 4 bases and J by 3 bases, with 13 bases left in between. There are 15 residues in the CDR3. The germline V gene encodes CDR1 SNHLY and CDR2 FYNNEI. Here the CDR3 reads CASSAGSGRYNEQFF. CDR3 coding DNA: TGTGCCAGCAGTGCCGGGAGCGGCCGCTACAATGAGCAGTTCTTC.

The chain has TRBV28 and TRBJ1-1; D is uncertain. Trimming pared 2 bases from V and 4 bases from J, leaving 8 bases between. The CDR3 runs to 13 residues. Looked up from germline, CDR1 is MDHEN and CDR2 is SYDVKM. CDR3 DNA sequence: TGTGCCAGCAGTTTACGGGATGGCACTGAAGCTTTCTTT. It encodes CASSLRDGTEAFF.

The chain combines TRBV12-3 or TRBV12-4 with TRBJ2-7; 7 nucleotides align to TRBD2. The length of the CDR3 is 13 residues. The V and J ends lost 7 bases and 3 bases, in that order; junction bases with no gene match: 6. CDR3 nucleotide sequence: TGTGCCAGCACTCCGGGACTACTCTACGAGCAGTACTTC. Protein sequence: CASTPGLLYEQYF.

This clone was seen a single time. The rearrangement joins TRBV2 to TRBJ2-2, with D uncertain. V was trimmed by 4 bases and J by 3 bases, leaving 6 bases between them. Germline V gene data show CDR1 as SNHLY and CDR2 as FYNNEI. This CDR3 has 13 residues. The CDR3 here is CASSGTHTGELFF. For the CDR3, the DNA is TGTGCCAGCAGTGGCACACACACCGGGGAGCTGTTTTTT.

V is TRBV25-1 and J is TRBJ1-4; TRBD1 matches at 7 bases. Germline loops: CDR1 MGHDK, CDR2 SYGVNS. This CDR3 spans 17 amino acids. The J segment lost 8 bases and the V segment lost 1 base, leaving 13 bases of the junction unmatched. CDR3 bases: TGTGCCAGCAGTGAATTTCGAGGGGGCGCGAGTCGGGAAAAACTGTTTTTT. As protein: CASSEFRGGASREKLFF.

The chain carries TRBV10-3 and TRBJ1-3; TRBD1 is a possible D gene (6 bases). Trimming shortened V by 0 bases and J by 8 bases, and 17 bases separated the two germline ends. Per germline, CDR1 ENHRY and CDR2 SYGVKD. CDR3 length equals 16 residues. This CDR3 is CAISESVRGTRDTIYF. CDR3 DNA: TGTGCCATCAGTGAGTCGGTCAGGGGTACGAGAGACACCATATATTTT.

The rearrangement joins TRBV19 to TRBJ2-7; perhaps TRBD2 as D (5 bases). The CDR3 totals 15 residues. The germline gives CDR1 LNHDA, CDR2 SQIVND (reference sequence). V was shortened by 7 bases and J by 1 base, with 17 bases between the two germline ends. CDR3 residues: CASIPSGGGSYEQYF. The CDR3 region has the DNA TGTGCCAGTATCCCCAGCGGAGGCGGGTCCTACGAGCAGTACTTC.

The V gene is TRBV19, the J gene TRBJ2-7, with TRBD2 identical over 10 bases. Germline CDR1 LNHDA, CDR2 SQIVND (reference sequence). J gave up 3 bases and V 3 bases, and 5 bases lay outside the gene matches. The CDR3 covers 15 residues. CDR3 residues: CASSILASGSYEQYF. The CDR3 nucleotides read TGTGCCAGTAGTATCCTGGCTAGCGGGAGCTACGAGCAGTACTTC.